One sample yielded the 27 T cell receptor beta chains listed below, sequenced in a study of blood T cell repertoires in COVID-19. Measured with immunoSEQ multiplex PCR; TCRdb has only the in-frame clones, and not every one. The table lists approximately 150,000 clones, approximately 83% of them singletons, with 13% in the top ten. The sample comprised peripheral blood. The receptor source for this set is a man between 65 and 85 years old who had recovered from COVID-19.

As to this clone: Within the sample, other DNA sequences also encode this same CDR3. This CDR3 is CASSLGTSGTDTQYF. The CDR3 DNA reads TGTGCCAGCAGCTTAGGGACTAGCGGCACAGATACGCAGTATTTT. The gene calls are TRBV7-9 and TRBJ2-3; 9 bases agree with TRBD2. The V and J ends lost 1 base and 1 base, in that order; junction bases with no gene match: 0. Germline CDR1 is SEHNR and CDR2 is FQNEAQ (reference sequence). This CDR3 spans 15 amino acids. Drawing the rest from reference TRBV7-9 and TRBJ2-3, the complete variable domain is DTGVSQNPRHKITKRGQNVTFRCDPISEHNRLYWYRQTLGQGPEFLTYFQNEAQLEKSRLLSDRFSAERPKGSFSTLEIQRTEQGDSAMYLCASSLGTSGTDTQYFGPGTRLTVL.

The gene calls are TRBV28 and TRBJ1-6, with 7 bases matching TRBD1. Trimming cost V 5 bases and J 10 bases; bases outside gene matches: 5. The germline V gene has CDR1 MDHEN and CDR2 SYDVKM. The CDR3 length is 13 residues. The CDR3, as DNA: TGTGCCAGCAGTACGACAGGGAAATCACCCCTCCACTTT. As protein: CASSTTGKSPLHF.

The J gene is TRBJ1-6, the V gene TRBV7-8; D possibly corresponds to TRBD1 (5 bases). CDR1 is SGHVS, CDR2 FQNEAQ, per germline. Trimming removed 1 base at V and 0 bases at J, with 13 bases between. The CDR3 loop spans 18 amino acids. Here the CDR3 reads CASSLGIRGSSYNSPLHF. For the CDR3, the DNA is TGTGCCAGCAGCTTAGGGATAAGGGGAAGCTCCTATAATTCACCCCTCCACTTT.

The chain has TRBV7-8 and TRBJ2-5; 10 nucleotides agree with TRBD2. This CDR3 comprises 17 residues. Germline values: CDR1 SGHVS, CDR2 FQNEAQ. Trimming removed 4 bases from V and 5 bases from J; junction bases left unmatched: 13. The CDR3 DNA reads as TGTGCCAGCAGCTACCCCTCCAGCGGGAGGGCAGGGGAGACCCAGTACTTC. Amino acids: CASSYPSSGRAGETQYF.

This chain joins TRBV7-2 and TRBJ2-2; TRBD2 might be the D (5 bases). The V end was cut by 6 bases, the J end by 2 bases, with 10 bases between. This CDR3 spans 14 amino acids. Germline values: CDR1 SGHTA, CDR2 FQGNSA. The CDR3 loop is CASRPDFNTGELFF. The CDR3 DNA reads TGTGCCAGCAGACCGGACTTCAACACCGGGGAGCTGTTTTTT.

The chain combines TRBV19 with TRBJ2-2; tentatively, D is TRBD2 (5 bases). The V and J ends lost 2 bases and 5 bases respectively, with 6 bases between them. The CDR3 loop spans 13 amino acids. Germline CDR1 is LNHDA and CDR2 is SQIVND (reference sequence). CDR3 in DNA: TGTGCCAGTAGTATAAGGGAGACCGGGGAGCTGTTTTTT. It codes for CASSIRETGELFF.

This sequence joins TRBV7-2 and TRBJ2-2; D may be TRBD1 (6 bases). Germline V lookup: CDR1 SGHTA, CDR2 FQGNSA. The CDR3 has 16 residues. Trimming removed 2 bases at V and 0 bases at J, with 10 bases between. DNA of the CDR3: TGTGCCAGCAGCTTAACCGGGACAACGAACACCGGGGAGCTGTTTTTT. Protein product: CASSLTGTTNTGELFF.

This chain joins TRBV11-2 and TRBJ2-3, with D perhaps TRBD1 (5 bases). Trimming removed 2 bases from V and 2 bases from J, with 8 bases in between. CDR1 is SGHAT and CDR2 is FQNNGV in the germline V gene. CDR3 length equals 14 residues. CDR3 region: CASSLQGNTDTQYF. The CDR3 region has the DNA TGTGCCAGCAGCTTACAGGGCAACACAGATACGCAGTATTTT.

The V and J genes are TRBV15 and TRBJ1-4; D is perhaps TRBD1 (5 bases). Trimming stripped 0 bases from V and 7 bases from J, with 12 bases between. CDR3 size: 15 residues. Germline V CDR1 and CDR2: LNHNV, YYDKDF (reference sequence). CDR3 DNA: TGTGCCACCAGCAGAGAGGGAGGGGCAGTTGAAAAACTGTTTTTT. Encoded protein: CATSREGGAVEKLFF.

The chain combines TRBV7-3 with TRBJ1-1; 7 positions agree with TRBD1. CDR3 length: 13 amino acids. The germline V gene has CDR1 SGHTA and CDR2 FQGTGA. The trim removed 2 bases at V and 3 bases at J, leaving 0 bases unmatched. The CDR3 DNA reads TGTGCCAGCAGCTTAGACAGGGACACTGAAGCTTTCTTT. Translated, it gives CASSLDRDTEAFF. The full variable domain, completed using reference TRBV7-3 and TRBJ1-1, is GAGVSQTPSNKVTEKGKYVELRCDPISGHTALYWYRQSLGQGPEFLIYFQGTGAADDSGLPNDRFFAVRPEGSVSTLKIQRTERGDSAVYLCASSLDRDTEAFFGQGTRLTVV.

The rearrangement uses TRBV27 and TRBJ1-1, with D tentatively TRBD1 (5 bases). CDR3 length: 14 residues. The V end was cut by 6 bases, the J end by 4 bases, with 15 bases between. The germline CDR1 and CDR2 sequences are MNHEY and SMNVEV (reference sequence). This chain's CDR3 is CASSYLRGSTEAFF. CDR3 sequence (DNA): TGTGCCAGCAGCTACCTACGGGGGAGCACTGAAGCTTTCTTT.

The chain employs TRBV4-3 and TRBJ1-1, with D perhaps TRBD1 (6 bases). This CDR3 has 16 residues. The germline gives CDR1 LGHNA, CDR2 YSLEER. V lost 1 base to trimming and J lost 2 bases, with 14 bases between them. The CDR3 bases are TGCGCCAGCAGCCAAGGATGGACAGCTGATAACACTGAAGCTTTCTTT. Its protein is CASSQGWTADNTEAFF.

The chain has TRBV28 and TRBJ2-4, with D maybe TRBD2 (5 bases). The CDR3 runs 13 residues. The V gene's germline CDR1 is MDHEN and CDR2 SYDVKM. Between the trimmed V and J ends, which lost 8 bases and 3 bases, there was a span of 11 bases. CDR3 sequence reads: CASVGDGKNIQYF. The CDR3 nucleotides are TGTGCCAGCGTGGGAGATGGCAAAAACATTCAGTACTTC.

This clone was seen once. The J gene is TRBJ2-5, the V gene TRBV3-1 (or the pseudogene TRBV3-2); D is possibly TRBD2 (5 bases). The germline V gene encodes CDR1 LGHDT and CDR2 YNNKEL (reference sequence). CDR3 length: 13 amino acids. V lost 1 base and J 5 bases, leaving 8 bases between the germline ends. The CDR3 is CASSQGRLETQYF. CDR3 DNA sequence: TGTGCCAGCAGCCAAGGGAGGTTGGAGACCCAGTACTTC.

This clone has just one count. The chain joins TRBV5-4 to TRBJ1-4; D is possibly TRBD1 (5 bases). Germline CDR1 is SGHNT and CDR2 is YYREEE (reference sequence). The CDR3 totals 16 residues. Trimming removed 2 bases at V and 0 bases at J, with 11 bases between. In DNA form, the CDR3 reads TGTGCCAGCAGCTTTGGGGGGGGGACAACTAATGAAAAACTGTTTTTT. Translation: CASSFGGGTTNEKLFF.

The rearrangement uses TRBV5-1 and TRBJ2-2, with 11 bases fitting TRBD2. The CDR3 is 15 amino acids. Looked up from germline, CDR1 is SGHRS and CDR2 is YFSETQ. The V gene end was trimmed by 5 bases and the J gene end by 2 bases; junction bases not matched to a gene: 2. The CDR3 nucleotides read TGCGCCAGCAGACTAGCGGGGGTAAACACCGGGGAGCTGTTTTTT. Translated: CASRLAGVNTGELFF.

Regarding this clone: The same CDR3 arises from other DNA sequences in this sample as well. The rearrangement joins TRBV18 to TRBJ2-5; D unclear. The V end lost 1 base, the J end lost 1 base, and 4 bases lay between the germline ends. The CDR3 is 13 amino acids. Germline CDR1 is KGHSH and CDR2 is LQKENI. CDR3 protein: CASSPLSQETQYF. CDR3 nucleotide sequence: TGTGCCAGCTCACCACTGAGCCAAGAGACCCAGTACTTC. Based on the CDR3 plus reference TRBV18 and TRBJ2-5, the full variable domain is NAGVMQNPRHLVRRRGQEARLRCSPMKGHSHVYWYRQLPEEGLKFMVYLQKENIIDESGMPKERFSAEFPKEGPSILRIQQVVRGDSAAYFCASSPLSQETQYFGPGTRLLVL.

V is TRBV2 and J is TRBJ2-7; 7 nucleotides align to TRBD2. CDR3 length equals 12 residues. Germline V gives CDR1 SNHLY, CDR2 FYNNEI. The J segment lost 6 bases and the V segment lost 6 bases, leaving 5 bases of the junction unmatched. This CDR3 is CASSYTSAEQYF. CDR3 in DNA: TGTGCCAGCAGCTATACTAGCGCCGAGCAGTACTTC.

The chain uses TRBV7-2 and TRBJ2-3; TRBD2 agrees at 8 bases. CDR1 is SGHTA, CDR2 FQGNSA, per germline. V shed 4 bases and J 4 bases; nucleotides not matched to a gene: 7. The CDR3 is 15 amino acids. The DNA for the CDR3 is TGTGCCAGCAGCTCCAGCGGGAGCCGGGCAGATACGCAGTATTTT. Translation gives CASSSSGSRADTQYF. The whole variable domain, filled in from reference TRBV7-2 and TRBJ2-3, reads GAGVSQSPSNKVTEKGKDVELRCDPISGHTALYWYRQSLGQGLEFLIYFQGNSAPDKSGLPSDRFSAERTGGSVSTLTIQRTQQEDSAVYLCASSSSGSRADTQYFGPGTRLTVL.

This chain uses TRBV19 with TRBJ2-1; 7 positions agree with TRBD2. Germline CDR1 and CDR2: LNHDA and SQIVND (reference sequence). The J segment lost 9 bases and the V segment lost 3 bases, leaving 8 bases of the junction unmatched. The CDR3 consists of 14 residues. The CDR3 here is CASSIGEGMGEQFF. DNA for the CDR3: TGTGCCAGTAGTATCGGGGAGGGAATGGGTGAGCAGTTCTTC.

V and J are TRBV21-1 and TRBJ2-1; the table calls TRBD1, which could not be checked here. TRBV21-1 is annotated as a pseudogene. The CDR3 loop spans 15 amino acids. CDR3 sequence: CASSKERTGYNEQFF. CDR3 sequence (DNA): TGTGCCAGCAGCAAAGAGCGGACAGGGTACAATGAGCAGTTCTTC.

CDR3 sequence (DNA): TGTGCCAGCACCCGAGACAGGGCGCGGACTGAAGCTTTCTTT. Its protein is CASTRDRARTEAFF. The V gene is TRBV2, the J gene TRBJ1-1, with 7 bases fitting TRBD1. The CDR3 has 14 amino acids. Germline CDR1 SNHLY, CDR2 FYNNEI. V was clipped by 7 bases and J by 5 bases; unmatched bases: 10. Together with reference TRBV2 and TRBJ1-1, the CDR3 gives the full variable domain: EPEVTQTPSHQVTQMGQEVILRCVPISNHLYFYWYRQILGQKVEFLVSFYNNEISEKSEIFDDQFSVERPDGSNFTLKIRSTKLEDSAMYFCASTRDRARTEAFFGQGTRLTVV.

This clone was detected ten times or more. The V and J genes are TRBV5-5 and TRBJ1-5, with D possibly being TRBD1 (5 bases). This CDR3 region has 16 residues. Germline CDR1 SGHKS, CDR2 YYEKEE (reference sequence). Trimming took off 1 base at V and 1 base at J, with 12 bases between the two ends. CDR3: CASSLTGVESNQPQHF. The CDR3 nucleotides are TGTGCCAGCAGCTTGACGGGGGTAGAGAGCAATCAGCCCCAGCATTTT.

This chain uses TRBV4-3 with TRBJ2-1; D might be TRBD2 (6 bases). The CDR3 spans 16 residues. The germline V gene has CDR1 LGHNA and CDR2 YSLEER. Trimming removed 0 bases from V and 7 bases from J, with 16 bases in between. In nucleotides, the CDR3 is TGCGCCAGCAGCCAAGATAGAACGGGAGACTGGAATGAGCAGTTCTTC. It codes for CASSQDRTGDWNEQFF.

The chain's CDR3 is CAWTRRGGWADTQYF. The CDR3 nucleotides are TGTGCCTGGACGAGGCGGGGGGGCTGGGCAGATACGCAGTATTTT. This chain links TRBV30 with TRBJ2-3; 9 bases fit TRBD2. The V and J ends lost 4 bases and 4 bases, in that order; junction bases with no gene match: 9. This CDR3 spans 15 amino acids. CDR1 is GTSNPN and CDR2 is SVGIG in the germline V gene (reference sequence).

The chain joins TRBV19 to TRBJ1-1, with D possibly TRBD1 on 6 matching bases. Looked up from germline, CDR1 is LNHDA and CDR2 is SQIVND (reference sequence). This CDR3 comprises 15 residues. With 7 bases removed from V and 4 bases from J, the gap between germline ends came to 19 bases. CDR3: CASTLSGGAGTEAFF. The DNA for the CDR3 is TGTGCCAGTACCCTAAGCGGGGGCGCGGGCACTGAAGCTTTCTTT.

The chain combines TRBV19 with TRBJ1-1; 9 bases are a match to TRBD1. CDR1 and CDR2 (germline): LNHDA, SQIVND (reference sequence). The CDR3 covers 13 residues. V was pared by 7 bases and J by 3 bases, with 3 bases of the junction left unmatched. The CDR3: CASNRGPHTEAFF. CDR3 bases: TGTGCCAGTAACAGGGGGCCGCACACTGAAGCTTTCTTT.